One and the same sample provided the 32 T cell receptor beta chains below, sequenced in a study of cytomegalovirus exposure and HLA in healthy donors. PCR primers comprised 60 Vbeta and 13 Jbeta primers. The method was immunoSEQ multiplex PCR; TCRdb's version includes in-frame clones alone and lacks a portion of them. This sample yields approximately 170,000 clones, of which 80% to 85% are seen a single time; roughly 1.9% belongs to the top ten. Sequencing used PBMCs. The receptor source for this set is a human donor in good health.

V usage is TRBV4-3 and J usage is TRBJ2-1; unclear D gene. Between the trimmed V and J ends, which lost 0 bases and 9 bases, there was a span of 9 bases. Germline CDR1 LGHNA, CDR2 YSLEER. This CDR3 is 13 amino acids long. The DNA for the CDR3 is TGCGCCAGCAGCCAAGATATACTCGGTGAGCAGTTCTTC. Translation gives CASSQDILGEQFF.

The V and J genes are TRBV6-5 and TRBJ1-1; D is possibly TRBD1 (6 bases). This CDR3 comprises 14 residues. The germline V and J ends were trimmed by 5 bases and 0 bases, with 10 bases remaining between them. Germline V gene data show CDR1 as MNHEY and CDR2 as SVGAGI. The CDR3 region is CASSLTGMNTEAFF. The CDR3 DNA follows: TGTGCCAGCAGTCTCACAGGGATGAACACTGAAGCTTTCTTT.

The genes are TRBV13 and TRBJ2-7; D is undetermined. Germline V lookup: CDR1 PRHDT, CDR2 FYEKMQ (reference sequence). Trimming pared 3 bases from V and 2 bases from J, leaving 8 bases between. This CDR3 contains 13 residues. For the CDR3, the DNA is TGTGCCAGCAGCTTTGATCTAACCTACGAGCAGTACTTC. It yields the protein CASSFDLTYEQYF.

This chain uses TRBV27 with TRBJ2-7; maybe TRBD2 (7 bases). CDR1 and CDR2 from the germline V gene are MNHEY and SMNVEV (reference sequence). CDR3 length equals 15 residues. Trimming removed 2 bases at V and 0 bases at J, with 11 bases between. The CDR3 sequence: CASSLRGAPSYEQYF. CDR3 in DNA: TGTGCCAGCAGTTTACGGGGGGCCCCCTCCTACGAGCAGTACTTC.

CDR3 residues: CSVEGTSSREGQYF. As DNA, the CDR3 is TGCAGCGTTGAAGGGACATCCTCCCGGGAGGGCCAGTACTTC. This chain joins TRBV29-1 and TRBJ2-5; 8 bases line up with TRBD2. This CDR3 is built from 14 residues. Germline V gene data show CDR1 as SQVTM and CDR2 as ANQGSEA. V lost 1 base, J lost 10 bases, and 11 bases stayed unmatched.

In nucleotides, the CDR3 is TGCAGCGTTGTGGGACACTCCTACGAGCAGTACTTC. It is translated as CSVVGHSYEQYF. This chain links TRBV29-1 with TRBJ2-7, with D perhaps TRBD1 (6 bases). The V end was cut by 4 bases, the J end by 0 bases, with 7 bases between. CDR3 length: 12 residues. Germline V gene data show CDR1 as SQVTM and CDR2 as ANQGSEA.

The J gene is TRBJ1-6, the V gene TRBV4-3; D remains ambiguous. The CDR3 runs 14 residues. V was shortened by 0 bases and J by 10 bases, with 10 bases between the two germline ends. CDR1 LGHNA and CDR2 YSLEER come from the germline V gene. CDR3 nucleotides: TGCGCCAGCAGCCAAGAGACGGGAAGGTCACCCCTCCACTTT. Translating it yields CASSQETGRSPLHF.

The chain employs TRBV9 and TRBJ2-3; the D gene is possibly TRBD1 (6 bases). The V gene lost 3 bases and the J gene lost 4 bases, with 12 bases spanning the gap. In germline, CDR1 is SGDLS, CDR2 YYNGEE. There are 14 residues in the CDR3. For the CDR3, the DNA is TGTGCCAGCAGCGGCCCTAACAGGGCAGATACGCAGTATTTT. Its translation: CASSGPNRADTQYF.

This sequence joins TRBV4-3 and TRBJ2-7, with a tentative D call TRBD2 (5 bases). The V end was cut by 0 bases, the J end by 5 bases, with 8 bases between. The CDR3 loop spans 13 amino acids. Germline V gives CDR1 LGHNA, CDR2 YSLEER. The CDR3 DNA sequence: TGCGCCAGCAGCCAAGATGTCGGGGACGAGCAGTACTTC. This sequence encodes CASSQDVGDEQYF.

This clone was seen a single time. The V and J genes are TRBV5-6 and TRBJ2-4; 10 bases fit TRBD2. The J segment lost 6 bases and the V segment lost 3 bases, leaving 6 bases of the junction unmatched. This CDR3 contains 15 residues. Germline CDR1 is SGHDT and CDR2 is YYEEEE. The CDR3: CASSSELAGINIQYF. DNA for the CDR3: TGTGCCAGCAGCTCCGAACTAGCGGGGATAAACATTCAGTACTTC.

The V gene is TRBV7-8, the J gene TRBJ2-7; 10 nucleotides align to TRBD1. J lost 6 bases, V lost 3 bases, and 14 bases had no gene match. This CDR3 region has 17 residues. Germline-derived CDR1 and CDR2 are SGHVS and FQNEAQ. For the CDR3, the DNA is TGTGCCAGCAGCTTCTATCCTATCGGGACAGGGGAAGGCGAGCAGTACTTC. It yields the protein CASSFYPIGTGEGEQYF.

The V gene is TRBV9, the J gene TRBJ2-1; weak D call: TRBD2 (5 bases). Germline loops: CDR1 SGDLS, CDR2 YYNGEE. CDR3 size: 14 residues. V was shortened by 3 bases and J by 6 bases, with 13 bases between the two germline ends. The CDR3 region has the DNA TGTGCCAGCAGCGGGCAGCCCAGCGGCAATGAGCAGTTCTTC. This encodes CASSGQPSGNEQFF.

The V and J genes are TRBV19 and TRBJ2-7, with 7 bases identical to TRBD1. Germline V gives CDR1 LNHDA, CDR2 SQIVND (reference sequence). Trimming at V came to 2 bases and at J to 3 bases, leaving 7 bases not matched to a gene. The CDR3 consists of 15 residues. In nucleotides, the CDR3 is TGTGCCAGTAGTATATCGGAACAGGGGTACTACGAGCAGTACTTC. This codes for CASSISEQGYYEQYF.

The chain couples TRBV5-6 to TRBJ1-1; a weak D match, TRBD1 (5 bases). CDR3 length: 13 residues. Trimming removed 4 bases at V and 9 bases at J, with 16 bases between. CDR1 is SGHDT, CDR2 YYEEEE, per germline. CDR3 nucleotide sequence: TGTGCCAGCAGCCGGGTCGGGGGGATAAAAGCTTTCTTT. It yields the protein CASSRVGGIKAFF.

This chain connects TRBV19 to TRBJ1-5; 8 bases line up with TRBD1. CDR3 length: 14 residues. CDR1 LNHDA and CDR2 SQIVND come from the germline V gene (reference sequence). The junction had 3 bases not matched to a gene; V was cut back by 6 bases and J by 2 bases. The CDR3 DNA follows: TGTGCCAGTAGAGACAGGGGTGGCAATCAGCCCCAGCATTTT. It specifies CASRDRGGNQPQHF.

J is TRBJ2-3 and V is TRBV5-1, with a tentative D call TRBD1 (6 bases). This CDR3 spans 14 amino acids. V was pared by 7 bases and J by 2 bases, with 14 bases between. CDR1 and CDR2 (germline): SGHRS, YFSETQ. CDR3 nucleotides: TGCGCCAGCGGGACACAGACCGCCACAGATACGCAGTATTTT. The encoded protein is CASGTQTATDTQYF.

The rearrangement uses TRBV5-6 and TRBJ1-1; 11 positions match TRBD1. After removal of 3 bases from V and 0 bases from J, the junction contained 4 bases not matched to a gene. Germline lookup yields CDR1 SGHDT and CDR2 YYEEEE. This CDR3 is 16 amino acids long. CDR3 in DNA: TGTGCCAGCAGCTCGGACAGGGGGCTTTTGAACACTGAAGCTTTCTTT. It specifies CASSSDRGLLNTEAFF.

This clone showed up just a few times. CDR3 sequence (DNA): TGTGCCAGCCAGCCGGGGATCGAAGCCCCTGGAAACACCATATATTTT. This codes for CASQPGIEAPGNTIYF. The V and J genes are TRBV6-6 and TRBJ1-3; D is unresolved. There are 16 residues in the CDR3. Germline V CDR1 and CDR2: MNHNY, SVGAGI (reference sequence). V was clipped by 8 bases and J by 2 bases, with 19 bases between them.

This clone appeared a single time. The CDR3 loop is CASSPPGALNSPLHF. The CDR3 bases are TGTGCCAGCTCACCACCGGGGGCGTTGAATTCACCCCTCCACTTT. The chain recombines TRBV18 with TRBJ1-6; maybe TRBD1 (6 bases). The CDR3 extends over 15 amino acids. Trimming took 0 bases from V and 7 from J, leaving 10 bases between them. CDR1 is KGHSH, CDR2 LQKENI, per germline.

This chain joins TRBV5-8 and TRBJ2-3; a weak D match, TRBD2 (5 bases). The germline gives CDR1 SGHTS, CDR2 YDEGEE. The CDR3 is 14 amino acids. V was pared by 2 bases and J by 0 bases, with 7 bases between. DNA for the CDR3: TGTGCCAGCAGCTTCCCGGGGAGCACAGATACGCAGTATTTT. This encodes CASSFPGSTDTQYF.

This rearrangement joins TRBV5-4 to TRBJ1-2; D not resolved. The CDR3 covers 14 residues. Trimming pared 0 bases from V and 2 bases from J, leaving 8 bases between. In germline, CDR1 is SGHNT, CDR2 YYREEE (reference sequence). Here the CDR3 reads CASSLVGNNYGYTF. The CDR3 DNA follows: TGTGCCAGCAGCTTGGTGGGCAACAACTATGGCTACACCTTC.

This sequence joins TRBV4-3 and TRBJ1-1; D ambiguous. Trimming took 4 bases from V and 6 from J, leaving 12 bases between them. This CDR3 comprises 13 residues. The germline CDR1 and CDR2 sequences are LGHNA and YSLEER. CDR3 bases: TGCGCCAGCAGCCTAAAAACAGCATCTGAAGCTTTCTTT. Translation gives CASSLKTASEAFF.

This clone was counted between two and nine times. The gene calls are TRBV6-6 and TRBJ1-5; TRBD1 agrees at 11 bases. The CDR3 runs to 16 residues. J lost 3 bases, V lost 6 bases, and 7 bases had no gene match. Germline lookup yields CDR1 MNHNY and CDR2 SVGAGI (reference sequence). This chain's CDR3 is CASRLGTGGNNQPQHF. The DNA of the CDR3 is TGTGCCAGCAGACTTGGGACAGGGGGAAACAATCAGCCCCAGCATTTT.

V usage is TRBV7-8 and J usage is TRBJ2-3, with D perhaps TRBD1 (6 bases). This CDR3 comprises 15 residues. V dropped 5 bases and J dropped 2 bases, with 14 bases sitting between them. CDR1 SGHVS and CDR2 FQNEAQ come from the germline V gene. Here the CDR3 reads CASSAMTGFTDTQYF. DNA of the CDR3: TGTGCCAGCAGCGCAATGACAGGATTCACAGATACGCAGTATTTT.

The table lists this clone with a few counts. This chain joins TRBV5-1 and TRBJ2-1; TRBD1 agrees at 9 bases. Unmatched junction bases numbered 5, after V lost 3 bases and J lost 7 bases. This CDR3 comprises 14 residues. Germline CDR1 is SGHRS and CDR2 is YFSETQ. The chain's CDR3 is CASSWGQGGNEQFF. The CDR3 DNA reads TGCGCCAGCAGCTGGGGACAGGGTGGGAATGAGCAGTTCTTC.

The chain has TRBV4-3 and TRBJ2-4, with 14 bases lining up with TRBD2. Germline CDR1 LGHNA, CDR2 YSLEER. The J segment lost 0 bases and the V segment lost 7 bases, leaving 8 bases of the junction unmatched. This CDR3 has 18 amino acids. The CDR3 sequence: CASTPGLAGALAKNIQYF. CDR3 nucleotide sequence: TGCGCCAGCACCCCGGGACTAGCGGGGGCGCTAGCCAAAAACATTCAGTACTTC.

This clone was seen a few times. The rearrangement links TRBV5-4 to TRBJ2-5; 8 positions match TRBD2. Trimming removed 4 bases from V and 2 bases from J; junction bases left unmatched: 13. Per germline, CDR1 SGHNT and CDR2 YYREEE (reference sequence). The CDR3 totals 17 residues. CDR3 in amino acids: CASSPTFGGGTQETQYF. The CDR3 DNA reads as TGTGCCAGCAGCCCAACCTTTGGCGGGGGGACACAAGAGACCCAGTACTTC. Supplemented by reference TRBV5-4 and TRBJ2-5, the full variable domain reads ETGVTQSPTHLIKTRGQQVTLRCSSQSGHNTVSWYQQALGQGPQFIFQYYREEENGRGNFPPRFSGLQFPNYSSELNVNALELDDSALYLCASSPTFGGGTQETQYFGPGTRLLVL.

This chain joins TRBV6-5 and TRBJ1-3; 7 bases match TRBD1. Trimming removed 2 bases from V and 4 bases from J; junction bases left unmatched: 2. CDR1 and CDR2 from the germline V gene are MNHEY and SVGAGI. The CDR3 is 14 amino acids. CDR3 in amino acids: CASSYRTGGNTIYF. The DNA for the CDR3 is TGTGCCAGCAGTTACCGGACAGGAGGAAACACCATATATTTT.

The V gene is TRBV28, the J gene TRBJ2-7; 7 bases map to TRBD2. CDR1 and CDR2 from the germline V gene are MDHEN and SYDVKM. Trimming at V came to 4 bases and at J to 1 base, leaving 4 bases not matched to a gene. The CDR3 spans 14 residues. This CDR3 is CASSWTRTSYEQYF. Written as DNA, the CDR3 is TGTGCCAGCAGTTGGACTAGAACTTCCTACGAGCAGTACTTC.

The V and J genes are TRBV13 and TRBJ1-1; a weak D match, TRBD1 (5 bases). The CDR3 covers 13 residues. V lost 8 bases to trimming and J lost 4 bases, with 14 bases between them. CDR1 and CDR2 from the germline V gene are PRHDT and FYEKMQ (reference sequence). CDR3 sequence reads: CASGNQGFTEAFF. The CDR3 DNA is TGTGCCAGCGGAAATCAGGGATTCACTGAAGCTTTCTTT.

In its sample, this clone was seen once. This chain connects TRBV7-8 to TRBJ1-5; no definite D call. This CDR3 has 14 amino acids. Per the germline V gene, CDR1 is SGHVS and CDR2 is FQNEAQ. Trimming cost V 5 bases and J 6 bases, with 14 bases left between them. The DNA for the CDR3 is TGTGCCAGCAGCCCCCGACCAGGTAGTCAGCCCCAGCATTTT. Its translation: CASSPRPGSQPQHF.

The chain employs TRBV4-1 and TRBJ2-7, with D possibly being TRBD2 (5 bases). The germline V and J ends were trimmed by 0 bases and 3 bases, with 9 bases remaining between them. The germline V gene has CDR1 MGHRA and CDR2 YSYEKL. The CDR3 is made up of 14 amino acids. For the CDR3, the DNA is TGCGCCAGCAGCCAAGACCGGGATTACTACGAGCAGTACTTC. This sequence encodes CASSQDRDYYEQYF.